The 7 T cell receptor beta chains presented below share a single source sample, sequenced in a study of OX40 agonist ivuxolimab in advanced cancers. TCRdb's table, derived via immunoSEQ multiplex PCR, lists solely in-frame clones and lacks some. The repertoire holds 40,000 to 60,000 clones, with about 88% as singletons. Sequences were derived from CD4+ or CD8+ T cells sorted from blood, sampled in a trial of the OX40 agonist ivuxolimab. The receptor source for this set is an adult with an advanced solid tumor such as melanoma, head and neck, liver or kidney cancer.

The chain combines TRBV15 with TRBJ2-6, with D possibly TRBD2 on 7 matching bases. Germline loops: CDR1 LNHNV, CDR2 YYDKDF (reference sequence). This CDR3 has 19 amino acids. V was trimmed by 0 bases and J by 2 bases, leaving 17 bases between them. The CDR3 DNA reads TGTGCCACCAGCAGAGATGGTGGGGGGGCCCGGCCTGGGGCCAACGTCCTGACTTTC. As protein: CATSRDGGGARPGANVLTF.

This chain joins TRBV11-2 and TRBJ2-7; TRBD2 agrees at 13 bases. The V segment lost 5 bases and the J segment 6 bases; nucleotides outside the gene matches: 7. CDR1 is SGHAT and CDR2 is FQNNGV in the germline V gene. The CDR3 is 15 amino acids. The CDR3 here is CASSEWTSGSPEQYF. DNA for the CDR3: TGTGCCAGCAGCGAGTGGACTAGCGGGAGCCCCGAGCAGTACTTC.

The chain links TRBV2 to TRBJ2-7; TRBD1 matches 7 bases. V lost 6 bases to trimming and J lost 7 bases; unmatched junction nucleotides: 9. This CDR3 spans 13 amino acids. Per germline, CDR1 SNHLY and CDR2 FYNNEI. The CDR3 sequence: CASSGTARWEQYF. The CDR3 DNA reads TGTGCCAGCAGCGGGACAGCGCGATGGGAGCAGTACTTC. The full variable domain, with the rest looked up from reference TRBV2 and TRBJ2-7, is EPEVTQTPSHQVTQMGQEVILRCVPISNHLYFYWYRQILGQKVEFLVSFYNNEISEKSEIFDDQFSVERPDGSNFTLKIRSTKLEDSAMYFCASSGTARWEQYFGPGTRLTVT.

The CDR3 sequence: CASSLSGGGPDTQYF. The CDR3 DNA follows: TGTGCCAGCAGCCTCTCCGGGGGGGGCCCAGATACGCAGTATTTT. The chain employs TRBV4-2 and TRBJ2-3; the match to TRBD2 covers 8 bases. J lost 4 bases, V lost 4 bases, and 7 bases had no gene match. This CDR3 region has 15 residues. In germline, CDR1 is LGHNA, CDR2 YNFKEQ.

The rearrangement uses TRBV4-1 and TRBJ1-5, with D tentatively TRBD1 (6 bases). The CDR3 has 16 amino acids. Per the germline V gene, CDR1 is MGHRA and CDR2 is YSYEKL. Trimming removed 1 base at V and 4 bases at J, with 14 bases between. As DNA, the CDR3 is TGCGCCAGCAGCCAAGGGATAGTAGGGACAAATCAGCCCCAGCATTTT. It yields the protein CASSQGIVGTNQPQHF.

The genes are TRBV7-2 and TRBJ1-3; D remains unclear. The CDR3 covers 14 residues. The germline V gene has CDR1 SGHTA and CDR2 FQGNSA. V lost 1 base and J 2 bases, leaving 6 bases between the germline ends. CDR3 bases: TGTGCCAGCAGCTTAGGTGTGGCTGGAAACACCATATATTTT. It translates to CASSLGVAGNTIYF.

This clone came up once. The genes are TRBV7-2 and TRBJ2-1; the D gene is possibly TRBD1 (6 bases). The germline CDR1 and CDR2 sequences are SGHTA and FQGNSA. The CDR3 contains 16 residues. Trimming took off 2 bases at V and 7 bases at J, with 18 bases between the two ends. The CDR3 here is CASSLTPLAGVNEQFF. CDR3 sequence (DNA): TGTGCCAGCAGCTTAACCCCTCTGGCAGGGGTTAATGAGCAGTTCTTC.